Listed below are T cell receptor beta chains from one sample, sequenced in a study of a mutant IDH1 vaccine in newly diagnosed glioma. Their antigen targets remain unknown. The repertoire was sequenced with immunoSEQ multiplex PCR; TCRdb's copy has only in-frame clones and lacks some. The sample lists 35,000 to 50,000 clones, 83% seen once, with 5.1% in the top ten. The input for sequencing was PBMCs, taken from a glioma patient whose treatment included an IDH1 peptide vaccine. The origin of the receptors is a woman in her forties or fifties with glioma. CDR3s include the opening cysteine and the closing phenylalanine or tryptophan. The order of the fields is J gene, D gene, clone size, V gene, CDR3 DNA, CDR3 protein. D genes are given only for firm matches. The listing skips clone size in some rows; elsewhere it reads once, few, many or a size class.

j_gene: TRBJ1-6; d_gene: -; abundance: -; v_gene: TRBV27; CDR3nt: TGTGCCAGCAGTTTCGACGGTGGGACTCGTTCACCCCTCCACTTT; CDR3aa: CASSFDGGTRSPLHF
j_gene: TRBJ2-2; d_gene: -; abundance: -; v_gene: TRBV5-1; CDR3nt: TGCGCCAGCAGCTCCGCGCTCGGCGGGGAGCTGTTTTTT; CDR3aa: CASSSALGGELFF
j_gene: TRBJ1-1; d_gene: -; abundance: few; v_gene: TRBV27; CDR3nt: TGTGCCAGCAGTTTACTAGGGCCCCATGACACTGAAGCTTTCTTT; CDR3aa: CASSLLGPHDTEAFF
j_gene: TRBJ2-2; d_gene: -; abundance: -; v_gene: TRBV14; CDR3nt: TGTGCCAGCAGCCAGTTGAGTATTCGGGGGGCGCGTCCTAACACCGGGGAGCTGTTTTTT; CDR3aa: CASSQLSIRGARPNTGELFF
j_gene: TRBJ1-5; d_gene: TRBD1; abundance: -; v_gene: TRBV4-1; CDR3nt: TGCGCCAGCAGCCATACAGGGGAATTCTTTCAGCCCCAGCATTTT; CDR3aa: CASSHTGEFFQPQHF
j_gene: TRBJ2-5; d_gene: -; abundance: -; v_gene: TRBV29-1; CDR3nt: TGCAGCCTTACTACGGGAGAGACCCAGTACTTC; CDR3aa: CSLTTGETQYF
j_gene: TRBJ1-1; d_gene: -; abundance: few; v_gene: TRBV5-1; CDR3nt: TGCGCCAGCAGCTTGCGATGGGGAGGGGACACTGAAGCTTTCTTT; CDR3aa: CASSLRWGGDTEAFF
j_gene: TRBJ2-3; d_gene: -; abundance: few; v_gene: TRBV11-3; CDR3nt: TGTGCCAGCAGCTTCCGGGGGAGCACAGATACGCAGTATTTT; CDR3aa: CASSFRGSTDTQYF
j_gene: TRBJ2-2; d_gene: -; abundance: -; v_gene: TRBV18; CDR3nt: TGTGCCAGCTCACCTGAAGAGACCGGGGAGCTGTTTTTT; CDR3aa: CASSPEETGELFF
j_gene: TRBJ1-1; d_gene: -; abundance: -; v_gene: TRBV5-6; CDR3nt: TGTGCCAGCAGCTTGTTCGGGGGGATGAACACTGAAGCTTTCTTT; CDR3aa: CASSLFGGMNTEAFF
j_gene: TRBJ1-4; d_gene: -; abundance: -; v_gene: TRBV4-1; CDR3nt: TGCGCCAGCAGCCAAGTGGCCCTAGGGTTCCCTGACGAAAAACTGTTTTTT; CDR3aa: CASSQVALGFPDEKLFF
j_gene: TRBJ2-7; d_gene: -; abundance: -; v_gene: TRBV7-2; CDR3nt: TGTGCCAGCAGCTTAGTGGGTCCCTTGGACTACGAGCAGTACTTC; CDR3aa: CASSLVGPLDYEQYF
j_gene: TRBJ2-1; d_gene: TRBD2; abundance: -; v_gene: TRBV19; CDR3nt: TGTGCCAGTAGTAGGGGGGGGGACAATGAGCAGTTCTTC; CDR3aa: CASSRGGDNEQFF
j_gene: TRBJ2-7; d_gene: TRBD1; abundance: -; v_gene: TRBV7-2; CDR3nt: TGTGCCAGCAGCGACCAGGGACAGAGCTACGAGCAGTACTTC; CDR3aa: CASSDQGQSYEQYF
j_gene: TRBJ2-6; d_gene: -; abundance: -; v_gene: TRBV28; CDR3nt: TGTGCCAGCTTATCAGGGCCTGGGGCCAACGTCCTGACTTTC; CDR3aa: CASLSGPGANVLTF
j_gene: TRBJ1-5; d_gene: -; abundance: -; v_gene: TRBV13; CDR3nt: TGTGCCAGCAGCTTAGCTGACTCCAATCAGCCCCAGCATTTT; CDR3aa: CASSLADSNQPQHF
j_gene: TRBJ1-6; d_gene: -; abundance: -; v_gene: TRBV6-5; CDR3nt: TGTGCCAGCAGTTACTCGTCGGGGCGTAGAGATTCACCCCTCCACTTT; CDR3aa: CASSYSSGRRDSPLHF
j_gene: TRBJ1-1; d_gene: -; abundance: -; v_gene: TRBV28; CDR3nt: TGTGCCAGCAGGGACCTCATGCAAGCTTTCTTT; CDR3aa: CASRDLMQAFF
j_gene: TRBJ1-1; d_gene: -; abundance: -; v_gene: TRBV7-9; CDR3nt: TGTGCCAGCAGCTTAGGGACTGAAGCTTTCTTT; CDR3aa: CASSLGTEAFF
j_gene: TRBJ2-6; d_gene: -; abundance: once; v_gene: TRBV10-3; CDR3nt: TGTGCCATCAGAGCCGACAGACTGACCTCTGGGGCCAACGTCCTGACTTTC; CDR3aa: CAIRADRLTSGANVLTF
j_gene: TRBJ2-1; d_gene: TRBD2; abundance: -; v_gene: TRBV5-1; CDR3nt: TGCGCCAGCAGCTTGTTTACTAGCGGGGGCCCAGATGGGTTCTTC; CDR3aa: CASSLFTSGGPDGFF
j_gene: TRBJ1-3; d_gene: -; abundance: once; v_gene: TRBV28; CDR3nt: TGTGCCAGCAACCGCAGGTCTGGAAACACCATATATTTT; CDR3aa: CASNRRSGNTIYF
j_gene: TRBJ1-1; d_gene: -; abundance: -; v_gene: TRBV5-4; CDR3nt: TGTGCCAGCAACTTACAGGGAGGGGGCACTGAAGCTTTCTTT; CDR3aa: CASNLQGGGTEAFF